This T cell receptor (beta chain) was captured by sequencing in a study of blood T cell repertoires in COVID-19. The wider study: The study drew acute and convalescent COVID-19 samples from the United States, Italy and Spain.

To note about this clone: Other DNA sequences in the sample encode the same CDR3.

Sequenced by immunoSEQ multiplex PCR; TCRdb stores in-frame clones only, minus some. The table records about 180,000 clones, 80% of them present only once. The cohort comprised adults aged about 18 to 100 years residing in around 25 US areas. Participants' own reports of clinical history determined their cohort assignment. The CDR3 loop spans 14 amino acids. V shed 4 bases and J shed 4 bases, with 13 bases lying between them. Germline lookup yields CDR1 LNHDA and CDR2 SQIVND (reference sequence). The sample was PBMCs or T cells enriched from blood (not recorded which). This chain uses TRBV19 with TRBJ2-5; TRBD1 might be the D (8 bases). This clonotype was sampled from a man in his 60s who had been exposed to COVID-19. In nucleotides, the CDR3 is TGTGCCAGTAGTACCACAGGGGGGGGAGAGACCCAGTACTTC. Amino acid sequence: CASSTTGGGETQYF. The full variable domain, completed using reference TRBV19 and TRBJ2-5, is DGGITQSPKYLFRKEGQNVTLSCEQNLNHDAMYWYRQDPGQGLRLIYYSQIVNDFQKGDIAEGYSVSREKKESFPLTVTSAQKNPTAFYLCASSTTGGGETQYFGPGTRLLVL.